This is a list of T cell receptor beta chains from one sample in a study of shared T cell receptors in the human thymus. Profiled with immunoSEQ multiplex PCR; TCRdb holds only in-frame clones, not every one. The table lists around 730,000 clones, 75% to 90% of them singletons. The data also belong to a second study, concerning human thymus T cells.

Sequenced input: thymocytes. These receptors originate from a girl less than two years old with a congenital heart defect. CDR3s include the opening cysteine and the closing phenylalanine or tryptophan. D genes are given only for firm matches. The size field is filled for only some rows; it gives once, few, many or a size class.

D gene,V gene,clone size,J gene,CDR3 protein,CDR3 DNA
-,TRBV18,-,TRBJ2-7,CASSPPRGLYEQYF,TGTGCCAGCTCACCACCTAGGGGACTCTACGAGCAGTACTTC
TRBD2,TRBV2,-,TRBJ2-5,CASRRGTRQETQYF,TGTGCCAGCAGACGCGGGACTAGACAAGAGACCCAGTACTTC
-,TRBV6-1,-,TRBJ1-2,CASSEGGIPYGYTF,TGTGCCAGCAGTGAGGGGGGGATTCCCTATGGCTACACCTTC
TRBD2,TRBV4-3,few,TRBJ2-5,CASSQDRGEGTQYF,TGCGCCAGCAGCCAAGATCGAGGGGAGGGGACCCAGTACTTC
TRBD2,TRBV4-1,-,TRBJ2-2,CASSHPGTNLREGTGELFF,TGCGCCAGCAGCCACCCCGGGACTAACCTTCGCGAGGGCACCGGGGAGCTGTTTTTT
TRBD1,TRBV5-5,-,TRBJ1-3,CASSHLRTGILSGNTIYF,TGTGCCAGCAGCCACCTCCGGACAGGGATCCTATCTGGAAACACCATATATTTT
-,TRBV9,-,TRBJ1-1,CASSPQSGEGDTEAFF,TGTGCCAGCAGTCCCCAATCAGGCGAGGGGGACACTGAAGCTTTCTTT
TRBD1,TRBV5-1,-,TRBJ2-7,CASSSGGAEYHEQYF,TGCGCCAGCAGCTCAGGGGGCGCGGAATACCACGAGCAGTACTTC
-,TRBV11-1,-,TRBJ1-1,CASSLVWSAEAFF,TGTGCCAGCAGCTTAGTTTGGTCAGCTGAAGCTTTCTTT
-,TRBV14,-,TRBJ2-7,CASSQGGPYEQYF,TGTGCCAGCAGCCAAGGGGGGCCTTACGAGCAGTACTTC
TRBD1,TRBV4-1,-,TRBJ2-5,CASSHVQGAKETQYF,TGCGCCAGCAGCCACGTCCAGGGGGCTAAAGAGACCCAGTACTTC
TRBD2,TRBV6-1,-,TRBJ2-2,CASKGLAGVNGELFF,TGTGCCAGCAAAGGACTAGCGGGGGTTAATGGGGAGCTGTTTTTT
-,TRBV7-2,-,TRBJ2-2,CASSFRIGGEGNTGELFF,TGTGCCAGCAGCTTTAGGATTGGGGGCGAAGGGAACACAGGGGAGCTGTTTTTT
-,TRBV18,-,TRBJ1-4,CASSPGLGGKLFF,TGTGCCAGCTCACCAGGGCTGGGGGGAAAACTGTTTTTT